Listed below are T cell receptor beta chains from one sample, sequenced in a study of cytomegalovirus exposure and HLA in healthy donors. The data were produced by immunoSEQ multiplex PCR, yet TCRdb's version contains in-frame clones alone and is incomplete. The sample has 150,000 to 200,000 clones; approximately 80% are singletons. Sequencing input: PBMCs. All receptors come from a girl between 10 and 17 years old in good health and CMV-seropositive. Each CDR3 is given with its conserved first and last residue. A D gene is named only where the DNA matches it firmly. Clone size is not always given. Where it is, it says once, few, many or a class for expanded clones.

abundance: few
d_gene: TRBD2
j_gene: TRBJ2-7
v_gene: TRBV5-8
CDR3nt: TGTGCCAGCAGACCGGGACTAGGAGGATACGAGCAGTACTTC
CDR3aa: CASRPGLGGYEQYF

abundance: .
d_gene: TRBD2
j_gene: TRBJ2-5
v_gene: TRBV5-1
CDR3nt: TGCGCCAGCAGGGAGCGGGAGGTTCAAGAGACCCAGTACTTC
CDR3aa: CASREREVQETQYF

abundance: once
d_gene: .
j_gene: TRBJ2-1
v_gene: TRBV5-8
CDR3nt: TGTGCCAGCAGCTTGTATCAGAGACTGTTTAATGAGCAGTTCTTC
CDR3aa: CASSLYQRLFNEQFF

abundance: .
d_gene: .
j_gene: TRBJ1-2
v_gene: TRBV5-3
CDR3nt: TGTGCCAGAAAGGAGGACTGCTACACCTTC
CDR3aa: CARKEDCYTF

abundance: .
d_gene: .
j_gene: TRBJ1-5
v_gene: TRBV18
CDR3nt: TGTGCCAGCTCACCGAACAGGGACCAGCCCCAGCATTTT
CDR3aa: CASSPNRDQPQHF

abundance: .
d_gene: .
j_gene: TRBJ1-2
v_gene: TRBV7-9
CDR3nt: TGTGCCAGCAGCTCCTCCGACAGTTCCTATGGCTACACCTTC
CDR3aa: CASSSSDSSYGYTF

abundance: .
d_gene: TRBD1
j_gene: TRBJ1-2
v_gene: TRBV19
CDR3nt: TGTGCCAGTAGTCCACAGGGGATTAACTATGGCTACACCTTC
CDR3aa: CASSPQGINYGYTF

abundance: .
d_gene: .
j_gene: TRBJ1-1
v_gene: TRBV10-3
CDR3nt: TGTGCCATCAGTTTATCAGGGGCGATAAACACTGAAGCTTTCTTT
CDR3aa: CAISLSGAINTEAFF

abundance: .
d_gene: TRBD2
j_gene: TRBJ2-7
v_gene: TRBV5-4
CDR3nt: TGTGCCAGCAGCTTGGCCCGGTTCCGCGGGAGGATGAGCGAGCAGTACTTC
CDR3aa: CASSLARFRGRMSEQYF

abundance: few
d_gene: .
j_gene: TRBJ2-7
v_gene: TRBV7-9
CDR3nt: TGTGCCAGCAGTTTATTGCAGGGTTCCCACGAGCAGTACTTC
CDR3aa: CASSLLQGSHEQYF

abundance: .
d_gene: .
j_gene: TRBJ1-5
v_gene: TRBV18
CDR3nt: TGTGCCAGCTCACCGCCCGGGGCCCTAGCGGGGCAGCCCCAGCATTTT
CDR3aa: CASSPPGALAGQPQHF

abundance: .
d_gene: .
j_gene: TRBJ1-2
v_gene: TRBV4-2
CDR3nt: TGTGCCAGCAGCCAAGATCGAGGCCCTATGGGCTACACCTTC
CDR3aa: CASSQDRGPMGYTF

abundance: .
d_gene: .
j_gene: TRBJ1-2
v_gene: TRBV25-1
CDR3nt: TGTGCCAGCGGGGGGTCCCCTTATGGCTACACCTTC
CDR3aa: CASGGSPYGYTF

abundance: .
d_gene: .
j_gene: TRBJ2-1
v_gene: TRBV11-2
CDR3nt: TGTGCCAGCAGCTTAGTTTTGACTATAAACAATGAGCAGTTCTTC
CDR3aa: CASSLVLTINNEQFF

abundance: .
d_gene: TRBD2
j_gene: TRBJ2-1
v_gene: TRBV11-1
CDR3nt: TGTGCCAGCAGCTCCGACGGGACTAGCGGGCGGCCCGGTCTGAATGAGCAGTTCTTC
CDR3aa: CASSSDGTSGRPGLNEQFF

abundance: .
d_gene: .
j_gene: TRBJ1-2
v_gene: TRBV4-1
CDR3nt: TGCGCCAGCAGCCATCCACTCGGACAGCTCGACTATGGCTACACCTTC
CDR3aa: CASSHPLGQLDYGYTF

abundance: .
d_gene: TRBD2
j_gene: TRBJ2-1
v_gene: TRBV7-6
CDR3nt: TGTGCCAGCAGCTATCTGGGACTAGCGGGGACCCCGTACAATGAGCAGTTCTTC
CDR3aa: CASSYLGLAGTPYNEQFF

abundance: .
d_gene: .
j_gene: TRBJ1-1
v_gene: TRBV29-1
CDR3nt: TGCAGCGTCCGATCAGGGACATTATCGAACACTGAAGCTTTCTTT
CDR3aa: CSVRSGTLSNTEAFF

abundance: .
d_gene: TRBD1
j_gene: TRBJ1-2
v_gene: TRBV10-2
CDR3nt: TGCGCCAGCAGGACAGGGGGCAAGGATGATGGCTACACCTTC
CDR3aa: CASRTGGKDDGYTF

abundance: once
d_gene: TRBD2
j_gene: TRBJ2-7
v_gene: TRBV19
CDR3nt: TGTGCCAGTAGTCCCTATAGCGGGGCGGCCAAGGTCGAGCAGTACTTC
CDR3aa: CASSPYSGAAKVEQYF

abundance: .
d_gene: TRBD2
j_gene: TRBJ2-1
v_gene: TRBV6-6
CDR3nt: TGTGCCAGCAGTCCCCGGGTTAGCGGGAGTGCGGATGAGCAGTTCTTC
CDR3aa: CASSPRVSGSADEQFF

abundance: .
d_gene: .
j_gene: TRBJ1-5
v_gene: TRBV29-1
CDR3nt: TGCAGCGTTACCTTACTCGGTCAGCCCCAGCATTTT
CDR3aa: CSVTLLGQPQHF

abundance: .
d_gene: TRBD2
j_gene: TRBJ2-1
v_gene: TRBV5-1
CDR3nt: TGCGCCAGCAGCACGACTAGCGGGAGAGGCTACAATGAGCAGTTCTTC
CDR3aa: CASSTTSGRGYNEQFF

abundance: .
d_gene: TRBD2
j_gene: TRBJ2-3
v_gene: TRBV27
CDR3nt: TGTGCCAGCAGTTTATCGATTAGCGGGAGGGCAGATACGCAGTATTTT
CDR3aa: CASSLSISGRADTQYF

abundance: .
d_gene: TRBD2
j_gene: TRBJ2-7
v_gene: TRBV5-4
CDR3nt: TGTGCCAGCAGCCCACTCCCGCGGGAGTTCCACGAGCAGTACTTC
CDR3aa: CASSPLPREFHEQYF

abundance: once
d_gene: .
j_gene: TRBJ1-1
v_gene: TRBV29-1
CDR3nt: TGCAGCGTTGTGAGCGTAGGGAACACTGAAGCTTTCTTT
CDR3aa: CSVVSVGNTEAFF

abundance: .
d_gene: TRBD2
j_gene: TRBJ2-3
v_gene: TRBV6-4
CDR3nt: TGTGCCAGCCAGAGGACTAGCGGGAGTGCAGATACGCAGTATTTT
CDR3aa: CASQRTSGSADTQYF

abundance: .
d_gene: TRBD2
j_gene: TRBJ2-7
v_gene: TRBV12-5
CDR3nt: TGTGCTAGTGGTTTGGTACCCCGAGCTAGCGGGGCCTACGAGCAGTACTTC
CDR3aa: CASGLVPRASGAYEQYF

abundance: .
d_gene: TRBD1
j_gene: TRBJ2-7
v_gene: TRBV27
CDR3nt: TGTGCCAGCAGTCAAGCCGGGACAGGGAACGAGCAGTACTTC
CDR3aa: CASSQAGTGNEQYF

abundance: .
d_gene: TRBD1
j_gene: TRBJ1-6
v_gene: TRBV29-1
CDR3nt: TGCACCGTGGGGGACAGCCATAATTCACCCCTCCACTTT
CDR3aa: CTVGDSHNSPLHF

abundance: .
d_gene: .
j_gene: TRBJ1-1
v_gene: TRBV11-1
CDR3nt: TGTGCCAGCAGTCCTCAGGGATACACTGAAGCTTTCTTT
CDR3aa: CASSPQGYTEAFF

abundance: .
d_gene: .
j_gene: TRBJ1-1
v_gene: TRBV19
CDR3nt: TGTGCCAGTAGTATAGATGGGCCATTTGGAGCTTTCTTT
CDR3aa: CASSIDGPFGAFF

abundance: .
d_gene: .
j_gene: TRBJ2-5
v_gene: TRBV7-2
CDR3nt: TGTGCCAGCAGCTCGACGGTGTTACAGGAGACCCAGTACTTC
CDR3aa: CASSSTVLQETQYF

abundance: .
d_gene: TRBD1
j_gene: TRBJ2-1
v_gene: TRBV7-2
CDR3nt: TGTGCCAGCAGCTTCCGACAGGGGTACCCGTTCTTC
CDR3aa: CASSFRQGYPFF

abundance: .
d_gene: TRBD2
j_gene: TRBJ2-1
v_gene: TRBV11-3
CDR3nt: TGTGCCAGCAGCTCACAGGGACTAGCGGGAGGCCTAAGCTCCTACAATGAGCAGTTCTTC
CDR3aa: CASSSQGLAGGLSSYNEQFF

abundance: .
d_gene: TRBD1
j_gene: TRBJ2-7
v_gene: TRBV28
CDR3nt: TGTGCCAGCAGCACCACCGGACAGGTCTACGAGCAGTACTTC
CDR3aa: CASSTTGQVYEQYF

abundance: .
d_gene: .
j_gene: TRBJ2-7
v_gene: TRBV7-9
CDR3nt: TGTGCCAGCAGCTCTGGCTGGAGCTCCTACGAGCAGTACTTC
CDR3aa: CASSSGWSSYEQYF

abundance: .
d_gene: TRBD2
j_gene: TRBJ2-4
v_gene: TRBV29-1
CDR3nt: TGCAGCGGGGAGGGGACTAGCGGGAGGTGGGGTAACATTCAGTACTTC
CDR3aa: CSGEGTSGRWGNIQYF

abundance: once
d_gene: .
j_gene: TRBJ2-7
v_gene: TRBV6-1
CDR3nt: TGTGCCAGCAGCTTAGTGTACGAGCAGTACTTC
CDR3aa: CASSLVYEQYF

abundance: few
d_gene: .
j_gene: TRBJ2-7
v_gene: TRBV15
CDR3nt: TGTGCCACCAGCAGAGGGGCGGGCGGGCCCAGCTCCTACGAGCAGTACTTC
CDR3aa: CATSRGAGGPSSYEQYF

abundance: .
d_gene: TRBD1
j_gene: TRBJ1-6
v_gene: TRBV6-5
CDR3nt: TGTGCCAGTCACCGGGACAGAAATTCACCCCTCCACTTT
CDR3aa: CASHRDRNSPLHF

abundance: .
d_gene: .
j_gene: TRBJ1-1
v_gene: TRBV30
CDR3nt: TGTGCCTGGAGAGCCCAAGTGAACACTGAAGCTTTCTTT
CDR3aa: CAWRAQVNTEAFF

abundance: .
d_gene: TRBD2
j_gene: TRBJ2-7
v_gene: TRBV6-1
CDR3nt: TGTGCCAGCAGTACTACTTCTAGCGGGAGTGACGAGCAGTACTTC
CDR3aa: CASSTTSSGSDEQYF

abundance: .
d_gene: .
j_gene: TRBJ2-7
v_gene: TRBV5-4
CDR3nt: TGTGCCAGCCGGACGGACAGAGCCTACGAGCAGTACTTC
CDR3aa: CASRTDRAYEQYF

abundance: .
d_gene: .
j_gene: TRBJ1-2
v_gene: TRBV6-4
CDR3nt: TGTGCCAGCAGTGACACGGGGACTCCACGCTATGGCTACACCTTC
CDR3aa: CASSDTGTPRYGYTF

abundance: few
d_gene: TRBD2
j_gene: TRBJ2-7
v_gene: TRBV11-2
CDR3nt: TGTGCCAGCAGCTATGGCGGGAGCCCCTACGAGCAGTACTTC
CDR3aa: CASSYGGSPYEQYF